Below are 27 T cell receptor beta chains sequenced from a single sample in a study of cytomegalovirus exposure and HLA in healthy donors. PCR primers comprised 60 Vbeta and 13 Jbeta primers. This table comes from immunoSEQ multiplex PCR, and its TCRdb copy is limited to in-frame clones, with some not included. The sample includes tens of thousands of clones, nearly 80% of them seen just once. The sample consisted of PBMCs. The receptor set was obtained from a man aged 35 to 55 in good health and CMV-seronegative.

This chain connects TRBV5-1 to TRBJ2-5; D is unclear. The germline V gene has CDR1 SGHRS and CDR2 YFSETQ. The CDR3 is made up of 13 amino acids. The V end was cut by 0 bases, the J end by 3 bases, with 6 bases between. For the CDR3, the DNA is TGCGCCAGCAGCTTGGGCCTAGAAGAGACCCAGTACTTC. Translated, it gives CASSLGLEETQYF.

This clone has a handful of counts. The chain links TRBV10-3 to TRBJ2-7, with D tentatively TRBD1 (6 bases). V was cut by 10 bases and J by 0 bases, with 16 bases left in between. Germline CDR1 reads ENHRY; CDR2 reads SYGVKD. The CDR3 spans 14 residues. Written as DNA, the CDR3 is TGTGCCACGTCACCAGGGGTGCACTCCTACGAGCAGTACTTC. It codes for CATSPGVHSYEQYF.

As for this clone: One junction end disagrees with the germline gene, perhaps due to a read error. The V and J genes are TRBV7-9 and TRBJ2-7; D is undetermined. This CDR3 comprises 13 residues. Germline CDR1 is SEHNR and CDR2 is FQNEAQ (reference sequence). CDR3 sequence (DNA): TGTTCCAGCAGCTTCGGGTTCTCCTACGAGCAGTACTTC. This sequence encodes CSSSFGFSYEQYF. Full variable domain (missing parts from reference TRBV7-9 and TRBJ2-7): DTGVSQNPRHKITKRGQNVTFRCDPISEHNRLYWYRQTLGQGPEFLTYFQNEAQLEKSRLLSDRFSAERPKGSFSTLEIQRTEQGDSAMYLCSSSFGFSYEQYFGPGTRLTVT.

The chain joins TRBV25-1 to TRBJ2-1, with 7 bases lining up with TRBD1. This CDR3 is built from 13 residues. Per the germline V gene, CDR1 is MGHDK and CDR2 is SYGVNS. The trim removed 7 bases at V and 10 bases at J, leaving 10 bases unmatched. The CDR3 reads CASKGQRESEQFF. The DNA for the CDR3 is TGTGCCAGCAAGGGACAGAGAGAAAGCGAGCAGTTCTTC.

The chain combines TRBV5-4 with TRBJ2-3; D unclear. This CDR3 comprises 14 residues. V was pared by 0 bases and J by 8 bases, with 13 bases between. The germline gives CDR1 SGHNT, CDR2 YYREEE (reference sequence). CDR3 in amino acids: CASSLVRDSGTQYF. The CDR3 DNA sequence: TGTGCCAGCAGCTTGGTAAGAGACTCGGGTACGCAGTATTTT.

This sequence joins TRBV14 and TRBJ2-7; 8 bases align to TRBD2. Germline assignment: CDR1 SGHDN and CDR2 FVKESK. This CDR3 is built from 14 residues. The V segment lost 1 base and the J segment 4 bases; nucleotides outside the gene matches: 3. CDR3 in amino acids: CASSQAGGPYEQYF. The CDR3 coding sequence is TGTGCCAGCAGCCAAGCGGGAGGGCCTTACGAGCAGTACTTC.

This chain uses TRBV11-3 with TRBJ2-3; the match to TRBD2 covers 8 bases. Per germline, CDR1 SGHNT and CDR2 YENEEA. The CDR3 is 15 residues long. V lost 5 bases and J lost 4; bases outside the gene matches: 8. CDR3 sequence (DNA): TGTGCCAGCAGCAAAAGCGGGAGAGTAGCAGATACGCAGTATTTT. Translating gives CASSKSGRVADTQYF.

V usage is TRBV7-2 and J usage is TRBJ1-1; D is uncertain. Germline loops: CDR1 SGHTA, CDR2 FQGNSA. The CDR3 is made up of 13 amino acids. Deletions cut 5 bases from V and 1 base from J, with 8 bases between. The DNA of the CDR3 is TGTGCCAGCAGCGCCGGCGGGAACACTGAAGCTTTCTTT. It codes for CASSAGGNTEAFF. Supplemented by reference TRBV7-2 and TRBJ1-1, the full variable domain reads GAGVSQSPSNKVTEKGKDVELRCDPISGHTALYWYRQSLGQGLEFLIYFQGNSAPDKSGLPSDRFSAERTGGSVSTLTIQRTQQEDSAVYLCASSAGGNTEAFFGQGTRLTVV.

This clone was picked up a small number of times. This chain connects TRBV25-1 to TRBJ2-5; D is unclear. V was clipped by 2 bases and J by 4 bases, with 8 bases between them. Germline CDR1 MGHDK, CDR2 SYGVNS. The CDR3 totals 13 residues. For the CDR3, the DNA is TGTGCCAGCAGTGAAAATCCTAGAGAGACCCAGTACTTC. It codes for CASSENPRETQYF.

The chain is built from TRBV7-9 and TRBJ2-1, with 9 bases identical to TRBD2. The CDR3 is 15 residues long. CDR1 is SEHNR, CDR2 FQNEAQ, per germline (reference sequence). J lost 2 bases, V lost 3 bases, and 2 bases had no gene match. CDR3 region: CASSFLAGAYNEQFF. The CDR3 nucleotides read TGTGCCAGCAGCTTTTTAGCGGGAGCCTACAATGAGCAGTTCTTC. The variable domain in full, with the rest retrieved from reference TRBV7-9 and TRBJ2-1, is DTGVSQNPRHKITKRGQNVTFRCDPISEHNRLYWYRQTLGQGPEFLTYFQNEAQLEKSRLLSDRFSAERPKGSFSTLEIQRTEQGDSAMYLCASSFLAGAYNEQFFGPGTRLTVL.

The rearrangement joins TRBV5-4 to TRBJ1-2, with a possible D match to TRBD1 (5 bases). The germline CDR1 and CDR2 sequences are SGHNT and YYREEE (reference sequence). The CDR3 runs to 14 residues. Trimming took 0 bases from V and 1 from J, leaving 7 bases between them. CDR3 in DNA: TGTGCCAGCAGCTTGGTAGGGGATAACTATGGCTACACCTTC. Translating gives CASSLVGDNYGYTF.

The rearrangement joins TRBV5-6 to TRBJ2-7, with TRBD1 matching over 9 bases. Germline CDR1 is SGHDT and CDR2 is YYEEEE. V was pared by 2 bases and J by 0 bases, with 3 bases of the junction left unmatched. The CDR3 has 15 residues. CDR3: CASSFGTGISYEQYF. In DNA, the CDR3 is TGTGCCAGCAGCTTCGGGACAGGGATCTCCTACGAGCAGTACTTC.

The chain joins TRBV10-3 to TRBJ2-7; 11 bases line up with TRBD2. The ends lost 2 bases at V and 1 base at J; junction bases unmatched: 10. The germline CDR1 and CDR2 sequences are ENHRY and SYGVKD. This CDR3 is 18 amino acids long. CDR3 sequence: CAISEVGLAGGRSYEQYF. CDR3 bases: TGTGCCATCAGTGAGGTGGGGCTAGCGGGAGGAAGGTCCTACGAGCAGTACTTC.

The CDR3 here is CASSQVGTKSNTGELFF. In DNA form, the CDR3 reads TGTGCCAGCAGCCAAGTGGGGACTAAAAGTAACACCGGGGAGCTGTTTTTT. The chain carries TRBV4-2 and TRBJ2-2; 7 nucleotides agree with TRBD2. This CDR3 contains 17 residues. The trim removed 1 base at V and 2 bases at J, leaving 7 bases unmatched. CDR1 is LGHNA, CDR2 YNFKEQ, per germline.

Only a few counts were recorded for this clone. This chain uses TRBV27 with TRBJ2-7; TRBD2 matches at 11 bases. The CDR3 is 13 amino acids. The J segment lost 12 bases and the V segment lost 4 bases, leaving 8 bases of the junction unmatched. The germline V gene encodes CDR1 MNHEY and CDR2 SMNVEV (reference sequence). CDR3 DNA: TGTGCCAGCAGTTCCAACTTAGCGGGAGGGCTGTACTTC. Translating it yields CASSSNLAGGLYF.

The V and J genes are TRBV7-9 and TRBJ1-2, with D maybe TRBD1 (5 bases). V was pared by 1 base and J by 4 bases, with 10 bases between. CDR3 length: 14 residues. Germline CDR1 and CDR2: SEHNR and FQNEAQ (reference sequence). The CDR3 spells CASSLDAGIYGYTF. In DNA, the CDR3 is TGTGCCAGCAGCTTAGATGCAGGGATCTATGGCTACACCTTC.

This clone came up a few times. CDR3 residues: CASSVLATDGELFF. For the CDR3, the DNA is TGTGCCAGCAGCGTACTAGCGACTGATGGGGAGCTGTTTTTT. The chain combines TRBV9 with TRBJ2-2, with a weak D call TRBD2 (6 bases). The length of the CDR3 is 14 residues. V dropped 1 base and J dropped 8 bases, with 12 bases sitting between them. Germline V gene sequence: CDR1 SGDLS, CDR2 YYNGEE.

Turning to this clone: This same CDR3 is encoded by further DNA sequences in the sample. V is TRBV27 and J is TRBJ2-1, with TRBD1 matching over 11 bases. CDR1 and CDR2 from the germline V gene are MNHEY and SMNVEV (reference sequence). Trimming cost V 2 bases and J 4 bases; bases outside gene matches: 1. This CDR3 contains 15 residues. The DNA of the CDR3 is TGTGCCAGCAGTTTAGGGACAGGGGGTTACAATGAGCAGTTCTTC. Amino acids: CASSLGTGGYNEQFF.

The V and J genes are TRBV7-2 and TRBJ1-1, with TRBD1 identical over 7 bases. Germline assignment: CDR1 SGHTA and CDR2 FQGNSA. Trimming removed 1 base from V and 1 base from J; junction bases left unmatched: 3. The length of the CDR3 is 15 residues. The CDR3 DNA reads TGTGCCAGCAGCTTAGGTGCAGGGGGGAACACTGAAGCTTTCTTT. This gives the protein CASSLGAGGNTEAFF.

The rearrangement links TRBV6-1 to TRBJ1-2; D possibly corresponds to TRBD1 (5 bases). Germline V gene data show CDR1 as MNHNS and CDR2 as SASEGT. Trimming stripped 3 bases from V and 3 bases from J, with 11 bases between. The CDR3 has 14 amino acids. CDR3 sequence: CASSEADRYYGYTF. The CDR3 DNA reads TGTGCCAGCAGTGAGGCAGACAGATACTATGGCTACACCTTC.

This clone was seen only once. The chain employs TRBV18 and TRBJ2-7; 11 bases map to TRBD2. Trimming took 3 bases from V and 6 from J; bases not matched to a gene: 13. The CDR3 covers 17 residues. Germline values: CDR1 KGHSH, CDR2 LQKENI. CDR3 DNA: TGTGCCAGCTCACCCAGCACTAGCGGGAGAGGTAGGTCCGAGCAGTACTTC. It translates to CASSPSTSGRGRSEQYF.

The V and J genes are TRBV10-3 and TRBJ2-1; TRBD2 matches at 7 bases. CDR1 ENHRY and CDR2 SYGVKD come from the germline V gene. The trim removed 2 bases at V and 2 bases at J, leaving 3 bases unmatched. This CDR3 is built from 15 residues. CDR3 in DNA: TGTGCCATCAGTGAGAGCGGGGCCCCCTACAATGAGCAGTTCTTC. Translation gives CAISESGAPYNEQFF.

This clone is a singleton in its sample. V usage is TRBV6-1 and J usage is TRBJ1-5; 7 nucleotides match TRBD1. Germline CDR1 MNHNS, CDR2 SASEGT. The CDR3 covers 15 residues. Losses at the gene ends were 6 bases for V and 0 bases for J; bases not matched to a gene: 5. The CDR3 nucleotides read TGTGCCAGCAGGGCCACAGGGGTTAGCAATCAGCCCCAGCATTTT. Translation: CASRATGVSNQPQHF.

V gene TRBV29-1 combines with J gene TRBJ1-5, with 9 positions matching TRBD1. The CDR3 sequence is 12 residues long. Losses at the gene ends were 6 bases for V and 7 bases for J; bases not matched to a gene: 4. The germline CDR1 and CDR2 sequences are SQVTM and ANQGSEA. The CDR3 DNA follows: TGCAGCGTCGGACAGGGGAAACAGCCCCAGCATTTT. It translates to CSVGQGKQPQHF.

The V and J genes are TRBV9 and TRBJ1-2, with 12 bases aligning to TRBD1. The ends lost 3 bases at V and 7 bases at J; junction bases unmatched: 10. This CDR3 spans 16 amino acids. Germline assignment: CDR1 SGDLS and CDR2 YYNGEE. CDR3 bases: TGTGCCAGCAGCGGCGTAGGGACAGGGGGCGCCGGTGGCTACACCTTC. This sequence encodes CASSGVGTGGAGGYTF.

The CDR3 protein is CASSIAGAGELFF. The CDR3 DNA is TGTGCCAGTAGTATAGCGGGAGCCGGGGAGCTGTTTTTT. The V and J genes are TRBV19 and TRBJ2-2, with D possibly matching TRBD2 (6 bases). The CDR3 is 13 amino acids. V shed 1 base and J shed 6 bases, with 6 bases lying between them. Germline V CDR1 and CDR2: LNHDA, SQIVND (reference sequence). The whole variable domain, filled in from reference TRBV19 and TRBJ2-2, reads DGGITQSPKYLFRKEGQNVTLSCEQNLNHDAMYWYRQDPGQGLRLIYYSQIVNDFQKGDIAEGYSVSREKKESFPLTVTSAQKNPTAFYLCASSIAGAGELFFGEGSRLTVL.

This rearrangement joins TRBV7-2 to TRBJ2-6; D remains unclear. The V gene lost 2 bases and the J gene lost 4 bases, with 6 bases spanning the gap. Germline V gene lookup returns CDR1 SGHTA and CDR2 FQGNSA. This CDR3 has 14 amino acids. The CDR3 sequence is CASSLSSGANVLTF. As DNA, the CDR3 is TGTGCCAGCAGCTTATCATCCGGGGCCAACGTCCTGACTTTC. Full variable domain (remainder filled in from reference TRBV7-2 and TRBJ2-6): GAGVSQSPSNKVTEKGKDVELRCDPISGHTALYWYRQSLGQGLEFLIYFQGNSAPDKSGLPSDRFSAERTGGSVSTLTIQRTQQEDSAVYLCASSLSSGANVLTFGAGSRLTVL.